This T cell receptor beta chain is drawn from a study of shared clonotypes between healthy human individuals. Findings and caveats of the study: Represented genetic and exposure-history diversity was restricted by having few donors. How much donors shared clonotypes was expected to be affected by sequencing depth.

This clone was seen repeatedly, ten times or more. Its antigen is undetermined. Other DNA sequences in the sample encode the same CDR3. Healthy HIV-negative adults with no recent acute infections or vaccinations were recruited as donors. Repertoires were generated with immunoSEQ multiplex PCR, while TCRdb's copy carries only in-frame clones and drops some. This sample has about 470,000 clones, with roughly 77% found just once. The V end was cut by 3 bases, the J end by 4 bases, with 6 bases between. The CDR3 contains 12 residues. Looked up from germline, CDR1 is SGHTA and CDR2 is FQGNSA. The source is a woman aged 40 to 50 in good health. Some clones in this sample may be carry-over from other donors' samples. The chain links TRBV7-2 to TRBJ1-2, with D uncertain. The source material was PBMCs. The CDR3 DNA sequence: TGTGCCAGCAGCTTGGCAGGCTATGGCTACACCTTC. This codes for CASSLAGYGYTF.